This TCR beta chain was documented in a study of blood T cell repertoires in COVID-19. Study background: T cells, B-cell-depleted T cells, or PBMCs supplied cDNA or gDNA.

The CDR3 runs to 14 residues. Germline V gene sequence: CDR1 SEHNR, CDR2 FQNEAQ (reference sequence). After removal of 3 bases from V and 0 bases from J, the junction contained 0 bases not matched to a gene. The protocol was immunoSEQ multiplex PCR, while the TCRdb copy is restricted to in-frame clones and leaves out a portion. Of 250,000 to 300,000 clones in the sample, about nine tenths are singletons; the top ten hold approximately 12%. The sample was peripheral blood. This chain uses TRBV7-9 with TRBJ2-3; 7 bases match TRBD1. This clonotype was sampled from a woman in her fifties or sixties with acute or convalescent COVID-19. The CDR3 reads CASSLTGSTDTQYF. The CDR3 DNA reads as TGTGCCAGCAGCTTGACAGGGAGCACAGATACGCAGTATTTT.